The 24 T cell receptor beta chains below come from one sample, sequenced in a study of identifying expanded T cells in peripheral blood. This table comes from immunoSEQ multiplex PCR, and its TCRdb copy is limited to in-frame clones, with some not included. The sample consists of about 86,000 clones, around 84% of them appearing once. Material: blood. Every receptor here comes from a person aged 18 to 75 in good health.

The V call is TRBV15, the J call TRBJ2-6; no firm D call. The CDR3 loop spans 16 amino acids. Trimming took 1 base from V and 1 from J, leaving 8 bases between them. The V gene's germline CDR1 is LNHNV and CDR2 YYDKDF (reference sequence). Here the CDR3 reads CATSRGQVSGANVLTF. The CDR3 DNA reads TGTGCCACCAGCAGAGGCCAGGTTTCTGGGGCCAACGTCCTGACTTTC.

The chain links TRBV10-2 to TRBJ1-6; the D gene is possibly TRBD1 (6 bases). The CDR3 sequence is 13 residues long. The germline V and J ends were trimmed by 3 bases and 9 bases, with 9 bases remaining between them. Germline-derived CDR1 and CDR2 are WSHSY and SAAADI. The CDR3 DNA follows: TGCGCCAGCAGTGAAGGACAGAGTTCACCCCTCCACTTT. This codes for CASSEGQSSPLHF.

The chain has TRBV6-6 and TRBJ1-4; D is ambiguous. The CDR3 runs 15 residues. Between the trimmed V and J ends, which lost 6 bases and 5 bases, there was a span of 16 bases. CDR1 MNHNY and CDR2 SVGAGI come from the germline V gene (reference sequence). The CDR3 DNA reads TGTGCCAGCAGACCCGACCGTGCGGGGAATGAAAAACTGTTTTTT. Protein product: CASRPDRAGNEKLFF.

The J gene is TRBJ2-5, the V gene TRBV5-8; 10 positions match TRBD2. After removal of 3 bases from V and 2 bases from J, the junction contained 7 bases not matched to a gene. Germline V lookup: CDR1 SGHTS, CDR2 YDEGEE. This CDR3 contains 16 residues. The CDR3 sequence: CASSSLEAGGQETQYF. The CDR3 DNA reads TGTGCCAGCAGCTCTTTAGAAGCGGGGGGGCAAGAGACCCAGTACTTC.

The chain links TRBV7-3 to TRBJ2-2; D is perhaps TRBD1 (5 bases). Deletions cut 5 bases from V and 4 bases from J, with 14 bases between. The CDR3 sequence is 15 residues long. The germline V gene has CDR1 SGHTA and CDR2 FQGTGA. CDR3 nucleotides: TGTGCCAGCAGCCCTACAGGAATGGGCACCGGGGAGCTGTTTTTT. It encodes CASSPTGMGTGELFF.

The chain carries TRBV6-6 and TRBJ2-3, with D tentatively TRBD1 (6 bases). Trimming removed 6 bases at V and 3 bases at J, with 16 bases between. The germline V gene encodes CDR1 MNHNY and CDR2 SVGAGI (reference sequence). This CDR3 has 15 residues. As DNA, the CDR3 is TGTGCCAGCAGCCCGGCGCAGGGGTTAACAGATACGCAGTATTTT. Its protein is CASSPAQGLTDTQYF.

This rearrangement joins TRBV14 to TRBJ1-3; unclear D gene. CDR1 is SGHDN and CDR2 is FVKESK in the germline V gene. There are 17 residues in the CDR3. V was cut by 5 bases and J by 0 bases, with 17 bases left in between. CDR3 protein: CASSYSRGPSSGNTIYF. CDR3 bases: TGTGCCAGCAGCTACTCTCGCGGGCCGAGCTCTGGAAACACCATATATTTT.

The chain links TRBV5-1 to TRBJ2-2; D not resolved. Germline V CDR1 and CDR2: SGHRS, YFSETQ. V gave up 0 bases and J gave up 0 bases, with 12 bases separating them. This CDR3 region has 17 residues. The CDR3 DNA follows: TGCGCCAGCAGCTTGGGTGCGCTCACCTCGAACACCGGGGAGCTGTTTTTT. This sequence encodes CASSLGALTSNTGELFF.

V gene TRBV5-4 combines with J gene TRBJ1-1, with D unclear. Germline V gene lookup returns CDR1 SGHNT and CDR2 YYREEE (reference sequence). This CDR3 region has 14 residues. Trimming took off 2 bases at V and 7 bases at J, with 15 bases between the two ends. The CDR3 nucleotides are TGTGCCAGCAGCTTAGCGGGCAGGAGATTTGAAGCTTTCTTT. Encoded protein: CASSLAGRRFEAFF.

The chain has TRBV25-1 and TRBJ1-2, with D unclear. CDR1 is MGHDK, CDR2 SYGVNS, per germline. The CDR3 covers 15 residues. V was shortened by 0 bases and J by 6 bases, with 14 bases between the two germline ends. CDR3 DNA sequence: TGTGCCAGCAGTGAATACAACCTCGGCGGTAATGGCTACACCTTC. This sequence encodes CASSEYNLGGNGYTF.

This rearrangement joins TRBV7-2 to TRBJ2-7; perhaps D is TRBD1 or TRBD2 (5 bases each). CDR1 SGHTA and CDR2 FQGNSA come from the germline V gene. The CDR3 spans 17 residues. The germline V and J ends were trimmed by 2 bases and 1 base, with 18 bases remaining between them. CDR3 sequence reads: CASSLRFRGLSSYEQYF. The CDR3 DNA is TGTGCCAGCAGCTTAAGATTTCGGGGCCTATCATCCTACGAGCAGTACTTC.

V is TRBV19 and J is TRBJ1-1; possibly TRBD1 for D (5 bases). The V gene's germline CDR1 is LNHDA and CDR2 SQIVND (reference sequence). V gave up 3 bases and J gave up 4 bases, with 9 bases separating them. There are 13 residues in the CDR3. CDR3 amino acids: CASSMGGSTEAFF. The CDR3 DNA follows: TGTGCCAGTAGTATGGGGGGGAGCACTGAAGCTTTCTTT.

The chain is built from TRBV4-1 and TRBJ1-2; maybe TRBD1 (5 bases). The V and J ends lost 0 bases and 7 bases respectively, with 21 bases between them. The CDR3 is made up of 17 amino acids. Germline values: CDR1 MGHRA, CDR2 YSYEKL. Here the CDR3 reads CASSQDRGDEGWIGYTF. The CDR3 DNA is TGCGCCAGCAGCCAAGATAGGGGCGATGAGGGATGGATTGGCTACACCTTC.

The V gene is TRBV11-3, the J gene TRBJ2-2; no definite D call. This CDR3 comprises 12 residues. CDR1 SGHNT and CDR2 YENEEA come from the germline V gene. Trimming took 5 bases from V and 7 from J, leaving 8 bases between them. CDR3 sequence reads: CASSPRFGELFF. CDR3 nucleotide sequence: TGTGCCAGCAGCCCCCGGTTCGGGGAGCTGTTTTTT.

The CDR3 spells CASSVEGPTDTQYF. The CDR3 DNA is TGTGCCAGCAGCGTAGAGGGGCCGACAGATACGCAGTATTTT. This rearrangement joins TRBV9 to TRBJ2-3, with a possible D match to TRBD1 (5 bases). Germline assignment: CDR1 SGDLS and CDR2 YYNGEE. The length of the CDR3 is 14 residues. V lost 0 bases, J lost 3 bases, and 8 bases lay in between.

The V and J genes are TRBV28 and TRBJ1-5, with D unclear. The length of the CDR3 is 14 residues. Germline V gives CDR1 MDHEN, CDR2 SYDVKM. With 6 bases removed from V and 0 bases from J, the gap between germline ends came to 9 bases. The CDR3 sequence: CASRRVPSNQPQHF. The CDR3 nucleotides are TGTGCCAGCAGACGAGTTCCTAGCAATCAGCCCCAGCATTTT.

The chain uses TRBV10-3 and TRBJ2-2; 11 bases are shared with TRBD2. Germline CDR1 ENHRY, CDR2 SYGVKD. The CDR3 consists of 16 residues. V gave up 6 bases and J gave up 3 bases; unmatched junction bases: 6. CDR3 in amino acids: CAISRSGGADTGELFF. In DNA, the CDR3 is TGTGCCATCAGCCGTAGCGGGGGGGCGGACACCGGGGAGCTGTTTTTT.

CDR3 protein: CASSLEVRTYNEQFF. The DNA for the CDR3 is TGTGCCAGCAGCTTAGAGGTGAGGACCTACAATGAGCAGTTCTTC. The chain combines TRBV7-8 with TRBJ2-1; no clear D. Trimming took 1 base from V and 2 from J, leaving 9 bases between them. Germline CDR1 SGHVS, CDR2 FQNEAQ. The CDR3 totals 15 residues.

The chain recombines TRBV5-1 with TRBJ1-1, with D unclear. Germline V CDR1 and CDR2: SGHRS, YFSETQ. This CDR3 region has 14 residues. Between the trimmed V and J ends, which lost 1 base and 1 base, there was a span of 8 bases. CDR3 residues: CASSLMLENTEAFF. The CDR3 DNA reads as TGCGCCAGCAGCTTGATGCTCGAGAACACTGAAGCTTTCTTT.

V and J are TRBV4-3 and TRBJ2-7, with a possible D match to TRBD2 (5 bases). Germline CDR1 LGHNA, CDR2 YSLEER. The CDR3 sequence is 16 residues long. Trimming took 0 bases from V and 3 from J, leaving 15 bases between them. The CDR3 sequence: CASSQDRLPGIYEQYF. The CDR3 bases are TGCGCCAGCAGCCAAGATCGGTTGCCGGGGATCTACGAGCAGTACTTC.

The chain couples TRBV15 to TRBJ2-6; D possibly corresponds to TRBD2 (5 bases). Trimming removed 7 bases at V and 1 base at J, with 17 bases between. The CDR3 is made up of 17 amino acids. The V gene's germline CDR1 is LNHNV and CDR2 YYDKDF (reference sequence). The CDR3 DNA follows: TGTGCCACCACCCCAGGACGGGGAGTGTCTGGGGCCAACGTCCTGACTTTC. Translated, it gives CATTPGRGVSGANVLTF.

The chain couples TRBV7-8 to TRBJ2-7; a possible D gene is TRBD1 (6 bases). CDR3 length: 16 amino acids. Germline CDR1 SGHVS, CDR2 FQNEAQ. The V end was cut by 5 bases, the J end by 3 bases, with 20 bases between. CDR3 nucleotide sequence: TGTGCCAGCAGCGCCGGACAGCTACCGGTTATCTACGAGCAGTACTTC. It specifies CASSAGQLPVIYEQYF.

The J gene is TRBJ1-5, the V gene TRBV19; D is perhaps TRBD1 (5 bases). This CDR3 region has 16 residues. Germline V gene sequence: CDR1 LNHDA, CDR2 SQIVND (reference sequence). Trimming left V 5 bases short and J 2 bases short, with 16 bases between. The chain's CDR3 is CASSPGRGFGNQPQHF. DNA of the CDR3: TGTGCCAGTAGTCCAGGGAGGGGTTTCGGCAATCAGCCCCAGCATTTT.

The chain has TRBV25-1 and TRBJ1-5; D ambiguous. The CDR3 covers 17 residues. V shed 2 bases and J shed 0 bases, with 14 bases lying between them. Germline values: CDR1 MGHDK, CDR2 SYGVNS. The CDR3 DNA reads TGTGCCAGCAGTGAAGAGTCCGATTCCCATAGCAATCAGCCCCAGCATTTT. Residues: CASSEESDSHSNQPQHF.